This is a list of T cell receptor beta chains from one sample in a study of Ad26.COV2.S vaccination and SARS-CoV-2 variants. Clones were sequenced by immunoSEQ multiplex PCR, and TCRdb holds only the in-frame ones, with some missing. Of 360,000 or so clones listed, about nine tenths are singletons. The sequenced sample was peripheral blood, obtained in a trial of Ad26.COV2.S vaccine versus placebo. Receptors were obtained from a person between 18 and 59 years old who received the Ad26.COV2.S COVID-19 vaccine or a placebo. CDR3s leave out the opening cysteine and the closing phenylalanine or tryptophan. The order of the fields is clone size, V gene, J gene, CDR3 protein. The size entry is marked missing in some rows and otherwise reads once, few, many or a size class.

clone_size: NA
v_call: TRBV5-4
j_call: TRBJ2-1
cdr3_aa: ASSPKNRGLYNEQF

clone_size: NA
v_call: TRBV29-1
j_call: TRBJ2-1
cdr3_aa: SVEIGSGNEQF

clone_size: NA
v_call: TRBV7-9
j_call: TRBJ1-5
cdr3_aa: ASSFALGPQH

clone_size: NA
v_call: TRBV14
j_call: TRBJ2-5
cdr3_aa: ASSPGLAEETQY

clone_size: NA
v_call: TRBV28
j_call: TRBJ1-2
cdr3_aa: ASSLLGLGYGYT

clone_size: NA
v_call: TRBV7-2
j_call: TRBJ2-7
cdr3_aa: ASSYRDGTYEQY

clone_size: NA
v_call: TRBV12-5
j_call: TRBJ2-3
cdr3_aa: ASGLGVSTDTQY

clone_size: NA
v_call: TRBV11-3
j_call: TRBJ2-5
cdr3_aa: ASSLKLAGVRETQY

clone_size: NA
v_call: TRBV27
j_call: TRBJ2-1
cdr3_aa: ASSPRREDYNEQF

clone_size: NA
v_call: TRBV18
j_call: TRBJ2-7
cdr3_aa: ASSRGQGTYEQY

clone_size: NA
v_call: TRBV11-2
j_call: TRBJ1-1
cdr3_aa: ASSFNVLAGEAF

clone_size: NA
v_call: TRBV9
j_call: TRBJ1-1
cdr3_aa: ASSVSGGEAF

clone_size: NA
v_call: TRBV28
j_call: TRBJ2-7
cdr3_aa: ASSPSSYEQY

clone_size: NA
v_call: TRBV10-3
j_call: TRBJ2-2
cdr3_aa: AISEGTAYTGELF

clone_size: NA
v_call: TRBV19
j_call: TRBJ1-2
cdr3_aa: ASSISPVSYGYT

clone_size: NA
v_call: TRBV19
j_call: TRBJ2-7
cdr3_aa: ASRALAASSYEQY

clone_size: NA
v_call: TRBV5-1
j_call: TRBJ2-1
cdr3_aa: ASSLGGDHNEQF

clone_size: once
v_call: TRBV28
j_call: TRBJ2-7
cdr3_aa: ASMSGGLYEQY

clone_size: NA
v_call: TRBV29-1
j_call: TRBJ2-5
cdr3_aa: SVRLAGGLTPEETQY

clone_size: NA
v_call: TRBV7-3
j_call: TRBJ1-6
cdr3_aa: ASSLFLYSPLH

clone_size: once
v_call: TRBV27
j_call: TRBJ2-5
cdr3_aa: ASSTQETQY

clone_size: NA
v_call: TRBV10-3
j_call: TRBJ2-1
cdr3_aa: AIRRTGGLLAGGANEQF

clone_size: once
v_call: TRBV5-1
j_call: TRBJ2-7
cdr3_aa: ASSLVGLGEQY

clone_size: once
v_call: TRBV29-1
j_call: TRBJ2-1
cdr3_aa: SVYPQRHNEQF

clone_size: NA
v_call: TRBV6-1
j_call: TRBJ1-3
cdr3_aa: ASREGGSGNTIY